This record covers a single T cell receptor beta chain. Its target is not known. The sample originates from a study of T cells in Graves' hyperthyroidism and ophthalmopathy. Study-wide points: Ophthalmopathy could be told apart from stable hyperthyroidism with a 13 V-J model.

TCR beta CDR3 regions were amplified from RNA transcripts. First-round RT-PCR with HTBI primers amplified the TCR CDR3 region. TCRdb processed the multiplex PCR reads anew with MiXCR; each CDR3 protein has one entry. The table records some 300,000 distinct CDR3 sequences, approximately 18% of them present only once. The J segment lost 6 bases and the V segment lost 0 bases, leaving 6 bases of the junction unmatched. This CDR3 has 15 residues. From germline, CDR1 is LGHNA and CDR2 YNFKEQ. Ophthalmopathy cases met thresholds of Clinical Activity Score at least 3, NOSPECS grade at least 4 and duration under 3 months. In making diagnoses, clinical symptoms, serum thyroxine and TRAb, thyroid ultrasound and orbital computed tomography were all used. The PBMCs had their origin in roughly 9.4 ml of fresh peripheral blood.

The sequence came from a man between 45 and 60 years old with Graves' ophthalmopathy. The chain joins TRBV4-2 to TRBJ2-7, with 9 nucleotides matching TRBD2. The sequencing sample was made of blood. The CDR3, as DNA: TGTGCCAGCAGCCAAGACCCCGCGGGAGGGTTCGAGCAGTACTTC. This codes for CASSQDPAGGFEQYF.